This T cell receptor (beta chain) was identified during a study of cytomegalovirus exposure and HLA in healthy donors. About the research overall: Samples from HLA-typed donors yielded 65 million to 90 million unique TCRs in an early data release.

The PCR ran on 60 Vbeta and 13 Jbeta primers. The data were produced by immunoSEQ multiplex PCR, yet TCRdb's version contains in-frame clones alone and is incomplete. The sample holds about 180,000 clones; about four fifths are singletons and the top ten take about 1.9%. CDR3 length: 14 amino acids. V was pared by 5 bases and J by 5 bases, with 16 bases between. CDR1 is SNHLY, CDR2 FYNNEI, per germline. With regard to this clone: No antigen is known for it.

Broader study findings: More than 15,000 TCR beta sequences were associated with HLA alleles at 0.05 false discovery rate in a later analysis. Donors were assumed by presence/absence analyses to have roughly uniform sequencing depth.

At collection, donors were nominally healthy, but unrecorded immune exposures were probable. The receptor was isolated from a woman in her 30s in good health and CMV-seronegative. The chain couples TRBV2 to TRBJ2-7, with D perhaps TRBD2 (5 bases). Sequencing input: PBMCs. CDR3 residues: CASSPDFPRDEQYF. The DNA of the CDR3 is TGTGCCAGCAGTCCGGACTTCCCAAGGGACGAGCAGTACTTC.